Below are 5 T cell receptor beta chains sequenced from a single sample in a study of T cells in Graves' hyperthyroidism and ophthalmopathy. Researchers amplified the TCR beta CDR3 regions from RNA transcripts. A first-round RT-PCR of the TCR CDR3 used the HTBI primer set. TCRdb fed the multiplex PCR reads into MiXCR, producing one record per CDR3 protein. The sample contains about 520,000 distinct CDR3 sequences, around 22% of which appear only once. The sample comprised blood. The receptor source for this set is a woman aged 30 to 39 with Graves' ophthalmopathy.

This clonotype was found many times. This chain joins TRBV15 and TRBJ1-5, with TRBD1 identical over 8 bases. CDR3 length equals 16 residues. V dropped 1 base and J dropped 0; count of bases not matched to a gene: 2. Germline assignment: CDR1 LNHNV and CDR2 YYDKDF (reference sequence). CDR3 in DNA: TGTGCCACCAGCAGAGGGGGACAGGATAGCAATCAGCCCCAGCATTTT. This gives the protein CATSRGGQDSNQPQHF.

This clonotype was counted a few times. The CDR3 DNA is TGTGCCAGCAGTTACTTCTCCGGGCAGTGGAACTATGGCTACACCTTC. It specifies CASSYFSGQWNYGYTF. V gene TRBV6-5 combines with J gene TRBJ1-2; no clear D. V was cut by 1 base and J by 2 bases, with 14 bases left in between. Germline-derived CDR1 and CDR2 are MNHEY and SVGAGI. This CDR3 spans 16 amino acids.

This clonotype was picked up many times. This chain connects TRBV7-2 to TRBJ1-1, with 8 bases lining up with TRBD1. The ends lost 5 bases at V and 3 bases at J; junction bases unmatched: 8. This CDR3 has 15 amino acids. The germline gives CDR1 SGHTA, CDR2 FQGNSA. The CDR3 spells CASSPGQGMYTEAFF. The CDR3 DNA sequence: TGTGCCAGCAGCCCAGGACAGGGAATGTACACTGAAGCTTTCTTT.

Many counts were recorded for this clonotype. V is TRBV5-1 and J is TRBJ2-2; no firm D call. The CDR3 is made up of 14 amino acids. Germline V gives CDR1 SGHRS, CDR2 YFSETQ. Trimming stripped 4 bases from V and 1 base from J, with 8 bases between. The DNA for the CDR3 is TGCGCCAGCAGCCCCGACGTGAACACCGGGGAGCTGTTTTTT. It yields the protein CASSPDVNTGELFF.

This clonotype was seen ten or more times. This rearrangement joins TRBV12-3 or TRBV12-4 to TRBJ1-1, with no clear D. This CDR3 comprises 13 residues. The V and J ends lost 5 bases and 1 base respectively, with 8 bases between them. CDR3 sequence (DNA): TGTGCCAGCAGTACAACATCGAACACTGAAGCTTTCTTT. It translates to CASSTTSNTEAFF.